A single sample is the source of the 21 T cell receptor beta chains below, sequenced in a study of CD8+ T cells in alopecia areata. As part of sample collection, lesional scalp punch biopsies and peripheral blood were taken from alopecia areata patients. Extraction and reverse transcription of RNA yielded cDNA as the sequencing template. Only in-frame clones appear in the TCRdb table, and some are missing; sequencing was by immunoSEQ multiplex PCR. The sample comprises over 8,000 clones, about 67% of which are singletons, and about 16% rests with the top ten. The source material was skin. The receptors originated from a human donor with alopecia areata.

The chain has TRBV29-1 and TRBJ1-4; TRBD1 matches 10 bases. With V trimmed by 4 bases and J by 8 bases, 4 bases remained unmatched. Per germline, CDR1 SQVTM and CDR2 ANQGSEA. The CDR3 loop spans 13 amino acids. This chain's CDR3 is CSVGRDRGEKLFF. CDR3 DNA sequence: TGCAGCGTTGGAAGGGACAGGGGCGAAAAACTGTTTTTT.

This chain uses TRBV5-1 with TRBJ1-1; no firm D call. V was cut by 0 bases and J by 10 bases, with 13 bases left in between. CDR1 is SGHRS and CDR2 is YFSETQ in the germline V gene. The CDR3 has 13 residues. The DNA for the CDR3 is TGCGCCAGCAGCTTGGCGCCTGAAGACGGAGCTTTCTTT. It is translated as CASSLAPEDGAFF.

CDR3 loop: CASSLPSYNEQFF. The CDR3 nucleotides read TGCGCCAGCAGCTTACCATCCTACAATGAGCAGTTCTTC. The genes are TRBV5-1 and TRBJ2-1, with no clear D. This CDR3 comprises 13 residues. V was shortened by 2 bases and J by 1 base, with 4 bases between the two germline ends. Germline V lookup: CDR1 SGHRS, CDR2 YFSETQ.

This chain connects TRBV6-5 to TRBJ2-7; 12 bases match TRBD2. CDR1 MNHEY and CDR2 SVGAGI come from the germline V gene. The junction had 2 bases not matched to a gene; V was cut back by 5 bases and J by 3 bases. The CDR3 is 14 amino acids. CDR3 in DNA: TGTGCCAGCAGTAAACTAGCGGGGGGCTACGAGCAGTACTTC. Residues: CASSKLAGGYEQYF.

This clone was counted a single time. V and J are TRBV6-5 and TRBJ1-1; D not resolved. This CDR3 region has 14 residues. The germline V gene encodes CDR1 MNHEY and CDR2 SVGAGI. The V and J ends lost 5 bases and 10 bases respectively, with 20 bases between them. CDR3 sequence reads: CASSLTLASGRAFF. The CDR3, as DNA: TGTGCCAGCAGTCTAACCCTCGCGAGTGGGCGAGCTTTCTTT.

This chain uses TRBV7-2 with TRBJ2-5; no clear D gene. The length of the CDR3 is 14 residues. V lost 0 bases to trimming and J lost 4 bases, with 9 bases between them. Germline assignment: CDR1 SGHTA and CDR2 FQGNSA. Here the CDR3 DNA reads TGTGCCAGCAGCTTAGCCGCCACTCGAGAGACCCAGTACTTC. Protein: CASSLAATRETQYF.

This chain joins TRBV7-6 and TRBJ2-7, with a tentative D call TRBD2 (6 bases). The CDR3 runs 17 residues. CDR1 is SGHVS and CDR2 is FNYEAQ in the germline V gene. V was cut by 5 bases and J by 3 bases, with 23 bases left in between. CDR3 loop: CASSPLSQRPGDYEQYF. The DNA for the CDR3 is TGTGCCAGCAGCCCCCTTAGCCAGCGGCCGGGGGACTACGAGCAGTACTTC.

The V gene is TRBV2, the J gene TRBJ2-2; no firm D call. The CDR3 is made up of 12 amino acids. The V end was cut by 6 bases, the J end by 6 bases, with 8 bases between. Germline values: CDR1 SNHLY, CDR2 FYNNEI. DNA of the CDR3: TGTGCCAGCAGGAGATTCTCCGGGGAGCTGTTTTTT. Translation gives CASRRFSGELFF.

This clone was counted once. The chain is built from TRBV5-6 and TRBJ1-2, with 7 bases identical to TRBD1. CDR1 and CDR2 (germline): SGHDT, YYEEEE. J gave up 5 bases and V 0 bases, and 4 bases lay outside the gene matches. The CDR3 extends over 14 amino acids. The CDR3 coding sequence is TGTGCCAGCAGCTTGGAATCAGGGGGGTATGGCTACACCTTC. Its translation is CASSLESGGYGYTF.

V and J are TRBV5-4 and TRBJ2-5, with D perhaps matching TRBD1 or TRBD2 (5 bases each). CDR3 length equals 13 residues. Germline CDR1 and CDR2: SGHNT and YYREEE (reference sequence). V lost 2 bases, J lost 3 bases, and 8 bases lay in between. In DNA, the CDR3 is TGTGCCAGCAGCTTAAGGGACGAAGAGACCCAGTACTTC. Protein: CASSLRDEETQYF.

J is TRBJ2-7 and V is TRBV28; 8 positions match TRBD1. The CDR3 spans 14 residues. CDR1 is MDHEN and CDR2 is SYDVKM in the germline V gene. The trim removed 4 bases at V and 2 bases at J, leaving 4 bases unmatched. The CDR3 loop reads CASSYYRGAYEQYF. CDR3 bases: TGTGCCAGCAGTTATTACAGGGGGGCCTACGAGCAGTACTTC. The whole variable domain, filled in from reference TRBV28 and TRBJ2-7, reads DVKVTQSSRYLVKRTGEKVFLECVQDMDHENMFWYRQDPGLGLRLIYFSYDVKMKEKGDIPEGYSVSREKKERFSLILESASTNQTSMYLCASSYYRGAYEQYFGPGTRLTVT.

The chain links TRBV29-1 to TRBJ2-1; D is possibly TRBD2 (6 bases). Trimming shortened V by 5 bases and J by 0 bases, and 14 bases separated the two germline ends. The V gene's germline CDR1 is SQVTM and CDR2 ANQGSEA. CDR3 length: 15 amino acids. The CDR3 spells CSVHRDSNSYNEQFF. CDR3 nucleotide sequence: TGCAGCGTTCACCGGGACTCCAACTCCTACAATGAGCAGTTCTTC.

The chain has TRBV29-1 and TRBJ2-1, with 9 bases aligning to TRBD2. Germline CDR1 SQVTM, CDR2 ANQGSEA. V trimming: 8 bases; J trimming: 4 bases; junction bases outside the gene matches: 12. The CDR3 totals 15 residues. Here the CDR3 DNA reads TGCAGCATCCTTCGCCAGCGGGAGGCTTACAATGAGCAGTTCTTC. Its translation is CSILRQREAYNEQFF.

V usage is TRBV19 and J usage is TRBJ2-5, with TRBD2 matching 8 bases. CDR3 length: 16 residues. With 3 bases clipped from V and 1 base from J, the junction kept 7 bases outside the gene matches. Germline V gene data show CDR1 as LNHDA and CDR2 as SQIVND (reference sequence). Here the CDR3 DNA reads TGTGCCAGTAGTATCCTCAGTCTAGCGGGCCAAGAGACCCAGTACTTC. Its translation: CASSILSLAGQETQYF. Supplemented by reference TRBV19 and TRBJ2-5, the full variable domain reads DGGITQSPKYLFRKEGQNVTLSCEQNLNHDAMYWYRQDPGQGLRLIYYSQIVNDFQKGDIAEGYSVSREKKESFPLTVTSAQKNPTAFYLCASSILSLAGQETQYFGPGTRLLVL.

The chain couples TRBV23-1 to TRBJ1-3, with D uncertain. TRBV23-1 is filed as an ORF, its function uncertain. Trimming cost V 1 base and J 0 bases, with 16 bases left between them. The CDR3 runs to 18 residues. The DNA of the CDR3 is TGCGCCAGCAGTCAATATAAGGGAAGAGGAGGCTCTGGAAACACCATATATTTT. Its translation is CASSQYKGRGGSGNTIYF.

This chain connects TRBV4-1 to TRBJ1-1; the D gene is possibly TRBD1 (6 bases). This CDR3 is built from 15 residues. Per the germline V gene, CDR1 is MGHRA and CDR2 is YSYEKL. Trimming stripped 3 bases from V and 1 base from J, with 12 bases between. CDR3 protein: CASSQPTTGNTEAFF. DNA for the CDR3: TGCGCCAGCAGCCAGCCCACGACAGGGAACACTGAAGCTTTCTTT.

The chain joins TRBV9 to TRBJ2-1; 10 bases are a match to TRBD1. Per germline, CDR1 SGDLS and CDR2 YYNGEE. V shed 3 bases, J shed 10 bases, and the junction held 10 bases outside the gene matches. This CDR3 is built from 15 residues. The CDR3 spells CASSARTGGLGEQFF. The CDR3 DNA follows: TGTGCCAGCAGCGCCCGGACAGGGGGGTTGGGAGAGCAGTTCTTC.

The V and J genes are TRBV2 and TRBJ1-2; D is possibly TRBD1 (5 bases). The CDR3 has 15 residues. V was cut by 7 bases and J by 5 bases, with 20 bases left in between. CDR1 SNHLY and CDR2 FYNNEI come from the germline V gene. Here the CDR3 reads CASKAATAMVYGYTF. The CDR3 DNA reads as TGTGCCAGCAAGGCAGCGACAGCGATGGTATATGGCTACACCTTC.

This clone was recorded a few times. The gene calls are TRBV7-2 and TRBJ2-5; D may match TRBD1 or TRBD2 (5 bases each). The better agreement between TRBJ2-7 and the DNA end casts doubt on the J call. This CDR3 comprises 13 residues. Per the germline V gene, CDR1 is SGHTA and CDR2 is FQGNSA. The CDR3 spells CASSFGTAYEQYF. The DNA for the CDR3 is TGTGCCAGCAGCTTTGGGACGGCCTACGAGCAGTACTTC.

The CDR3 coding sequence is TGTGCCAGCAGTTCCCGGATAGTTCCGACCCCTCGTGGCTACACCTTC. It codes for CASSSRIVPTPRGYTF. This chain connects TRBV6-5 to TRBJ1-2; D remains unclear. The ends were cut back, 4 bases at V and 7 bases at J, with 22 bases in the middle. CDR1 is MNHEY, CDR2 SVGAGI, per germline. This CDR3 spans 16 amino acids.

The chain joins TRBV29-1 to TRBJ2-5; the D call may be TRBD1 or TRBD2 (5 bases each). CDR3 length: 13 amino acids. From germline, CDR1 is SQVTM and CDR2 ANQGSEA. V lost 7 bases and J lost 7, with 19 bases in between. The chain's CDR3 is CSARTGQSGTQYF. The CDR3 bases are TGCAGCGCCCGCACGGGGCAGTCTGGGACCCAGTACTTC.